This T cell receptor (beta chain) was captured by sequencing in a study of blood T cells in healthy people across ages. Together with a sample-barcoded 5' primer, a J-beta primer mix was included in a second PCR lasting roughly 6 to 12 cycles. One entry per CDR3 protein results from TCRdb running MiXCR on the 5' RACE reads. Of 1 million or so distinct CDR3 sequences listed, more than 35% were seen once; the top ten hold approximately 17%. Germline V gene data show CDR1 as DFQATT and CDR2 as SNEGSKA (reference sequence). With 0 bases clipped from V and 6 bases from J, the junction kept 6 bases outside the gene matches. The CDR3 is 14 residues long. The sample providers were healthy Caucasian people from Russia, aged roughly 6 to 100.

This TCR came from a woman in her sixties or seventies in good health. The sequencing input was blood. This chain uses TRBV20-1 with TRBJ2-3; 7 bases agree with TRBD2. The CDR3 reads CSAREGGFMDTQYF. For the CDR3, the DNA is TGCAGTGCTAGAGAGGGGGGGTTTATGGATACGCAGTATTTT.